This T cell receptor (beta chain) was recorded in a study of cytomegalovirus exposure and HLA in healthy donors. Study conclusions and caveats: First-cohort TCR clusters tended to co-occur in the approximately 130 validation repertoires, a later analysis found. Researchers catalogued some 160 TCR beta chains as cytomegalovirus-associated.

The table came from immunoSEQ multiplex PCR; TCRdb's copy has only in-frame clones and leaves some out. The data hold 250,000 to 400,000 clones, with roughly 87% observed a single time. V was pared by 4 bases and J by 5 bases, with 8 bases of the junction left unmatched. The CDR3 runs 17 residues. The germline V gene encodes CDR1 MNHEY and CDR2 SMNVEV (reference sequence). Concerning this clone: What it binds is unknown.

The chain combines TRBV27 with TRBJ2-2; 12 positions agree with TRBD2. The sequence was obtained from a woman in her thirties in good health and CMV-seropositive. The sequenced sample was PBMCs. The CDR3 sequence is CASSSLAGGPRTGELFF. The CDR3 bases are TGTGCCAGCAGTTCGCTAGCGGGAGGGCCGAGGACCGGGGAGCTGTTTTTT.